The 2 T cell receptor beta chains below come from one sample, sequenced in a study of T cells in tumors and immune-related adverse events. Clones were sequenced by immunoSEQ multiplex PCR, and TCRdb holds only the in-frame ones, with some missing. The repertoire includes fewer than 25,000 clones, around nine tenths of them detected once, and around 1.3% sits in the top ten. The source was lymph node tissue, collected from a patient treated with anti-PD-1 therapy. These receptors came from a female donor with metastatic renal cell carcinoma.

The rearrangement joins TRBV11-2 to TRBJ2-1; a weak D match, TRBD2 (5 bases). The CDR3 contains 15 residues. V lost 3 bases to trimming and J lost 2 bases, with 11 bases between them. In germline, CDR1 is SGHAT, CDR2 FQNNGV. In nucleotides, the CDR3 is TGTGCCAGCAGCTTTGGACTGAAAGCCTACAATGAGCAGTTCTTC. Amino acid sequence: CASSFGLKAYNEQFF.

V usage is TRBV7-9 and J usage is TRBJ2-7; D is unresolved. This CDR3 is 13 amino acids long. Germline CDR1 and CDR2: SEHNR and FQNEAQ (reference sequence). V lost 1 base and J lost 2, with 6 bases in between. The DNA for the CDR3 is TGTGCCAGCAGCTTAGGTGTGGCCTACGAGCAGTACTTC. It encodes CASSLGVAYEQYF.